These T cell receptor beta chains were read from a single sample in a study of T cell changes during pregnancy in multiple sclerosis. Using immunoSEQ multiplex PCR, the repertoire was profiled, and TCRdb retains in-frame clones only, with some absent. The sample includes 42,000 or so clones, about 90% of them seen just once. Sequencing was performed on CD4+ T cells from peripheral blood mononuclear cells, taken after pregnancy. These receptors were taken from a female donor with multiple sclerosis, enrolled in a pregnancy study. The CDR3 runs from the conserved cysteine through the conserved F or W. A D gene is named only where the DNA matches it firmly. Not every row has a clone size; where given, it reads once, few, many or a size class.

>-|TRBJ2-1|-|TRBV27|16
TGTGCCAGCAGTCTAGAACCCGAGACCCGATTGAGGGAGCAGTTCTTC
CASSLEPETRLREQFF
>-|TRBJ2-1|-|TRBV5-1|14
TGCGCCAGCAGCTTGAGCCTAGCGAGCGATGAGCAGTTCTTC
CASSLSLASDEQFF
>-|TRBJ2-2|TRBD1|TRBV7-3|18
TGTGCCAGCAGCTTAAATCCCGACAGGGTCCGGAACACCGGGGAGCTGTTTTTT
CASSLNPDRVRNTGELFF
>once|TRBJ2-7|-|TRBV6-1|14
TGTGCCAGCAGTGAACTTAGGAGCTCCTACGAGCAGTACTTC
CASSELRSSYEQYF
>-|TRBJ2-7|-|TRBV18|13
TGTGCCAGCCGCCGGACAAGTTTGGGAGAGCAGTACTTC
CASRRTSLGEQYF
>-|TRBJ2-7|-|TRBV5-1|15
TGCGCCAGCAGCCTCGCCCCGGGGGTGAACTACGAGCAGTACTTC
CASSLAPGVNYEQYF
>-|TRBJ2-5|-|TRBV29-1|13
TGCAGCGCCGCAGGGGCCCCCATGGAGACCCAGTACTTC
CSAAGAPMETQYF
>-|TRBJ1-5|-|TRBV4-3|14
TGCGCCAGCAGCCAAGAGGGCGGACTTCAGCCCCAGCATTTT
CASSQEGGLQPQHF
>-|TRBJ2-7|TRBD1|TRBV6-5|13
TGTGCCAGCAGTAAACGACAGGGCTACGAGCAGTACTTC
CASSKRQGYEQYF
>-|TRBJ1-1|TRBD1|TRBV11-2|16
TGTGCCAGCAGCCCGCTACAGGGGAGCATTGACACTGAAGCTTTCTTT
CASSPLQGSIDTEAFF
>few|TRBJ1-1|-|TRBV2|14
TGTGCCAGCAGTGTAGGGCCAGGGGACACTGAAGCTTTCTTT
CASSVGPGDTEAFF
>-|TRBJ2-1|TRBD2|TRBV6-1|16
TGTGCCAGCAGTGAACTCAGGACTAGCGGGGGCAATGAGCAGTTCTTC
CASSELRTSGGNEQFF
>-|TRBJ1-2|TRBD1|TRBV13|13
TGTGCCAGCAGCATTGGGACAGAGTATGGCTACACCTTC
CASSIGTEYGYTF
>-|TRBJ2-5|-|TRBV2|13
TGTGCCAGCAGCCCCACAGGGCGGGAGACCCAGTACTTC
CASSPTGRETQYF
>-|TRBJ2-2|TRBD2|TRBV4-3|18
TGCGCCAGCAGCCAAGAGGGGATAGCGGGGGCCAACACCGGGGAGCTGTTTTTT
CASSQEGIAGANTGELFF
>-|TRBJ2-2|TRBD2|TRBV6-4|17
TGTGCCAGCGCCCTCGGGGGGGCAGGTACGAACACCGGGGAGCTGTTTTTT
CASALGGAGTNTGELFF
>-|TRBJ1-1|-|TRBV13|17
TGTGCCAGCAGCCTATGGGACACCGAAAGGGGCAACACTGAAGCTTTCTTT
CASSLWDTERGNTEAFF
>once|TRBJ2-7|-|TRBV7-3|14
TGTGCCAGCAGAAAATGGCGGGGACCCTACGAGCAGTACTTC
CASRKWRGPYEQYF
>-|TRBJ1-1|-|TRBV5-1|18
TGCGCCAGCAGCTTGGTAAACACCGGGTCCCCAGGAGGCACTGAAGCTTTCTTT
CASSLVNTGSPGGTEAFF
>-|TRBJ2-5|TRBD1|TRBV30|12
TGTGCCTGGAGCAGGGGGATGGAGACCCAGTACTTC
CAWSRGMETQYF
>-|TRBJ2-3|TRBD2|TRBV5-1|16
TGCGCCAGCAGCTTGGGAGCTAGCGGGGGCACAGATACGCAGTATTTT
CASSLGASGGTDTQYF
>-|TRBJ1-5|-|TRBV18|14
TGTGCCAGCTCACCATTAGAAGTCAATCAGCCCCAGCATTTT
CASSPLEVNQPQHF
>-|TRBJ2-3|TRBD1|TRBV5-1|15
TGCGCCAGCAGCTCAACAGGGGTTGGTGGAGATACGCAGTATTTT
CASSSTGVGGDTQYF
>once|TRBJ2-7|-|TRBV29-1|12
TGCAGCGTATCACCCCAGGGTGAAGAGCAGTACTTC
CSVSPQGEEQYF
>-|TRBJ2-3|-|TRBV5-1|16
TGCGCCAGCAGCTTGGGAGGGGGGGATAACACAGATACGCAGTATTTT
CASSLGGGDNTDTQYF
>-|TRBJ1-1|-|TRBV19|14
TGTGCCAGTAGTATCCAGGGGACGAACACTGAAGCTTTCTTT
CASSIQGTNTEAFF
>-|TRBJ2-7|-|TRBV10-3|13
TGTGCCATCAGCCAGGGTAATCGGTACGAGCAGTACTTC
CAISQGNRYEQYF
>once|TRBJ2-3|-|TRBV11-2|11
TGTGCCAGCAGCCCTACAGATACGCAGTATTTT
CASSPTDTQYF
>-|TRBJ1-2|-|TRBV13|15
TGTGCCAGCAGCTTAACCGGGACGCCGGGAGGTGGCTACACCTTC
CASSLTGTPGGGYTF
>-|TRBJ1-6|-|TRBV2|14
TGTGCCAGCAGTGGCCAGGGAAGGGGTTCACCCCTCCACTTT
CASSGQGRGSPLHF
>-|TRBJ2-7|-|TRBV18|15
TGTGCCAGCTCACCACCGTCAGGATACGCCTACGAGCAGTACTTC
CASSPPSGYAYEQYF
>-|TRBJ2-2|TRBD1|TRBV5-1|15
TGCGCCAGCAGCCAACAGGGGCCAAGCACCGGGGAGCTGTTTTTT
CASSQQGPSTGELFF
>-|TRBJ1-1|-|TRBV29-1|13
TGCAGCGGCGAACGGACAGAGAACACTGAAGCTTTCTTT
CSGERTENTEAFF
>-|TRBJ2-7|-|TRBV18|14
TGTGCCAGCTCACCGGGACTGATTACCTACGAGCAGTACTTC
CASSPGLITYEQYF
>-|TRBJ1-1|-|TRBV5-1|13
TGCGCCAGCAGCTCGGAGATGGGCACTGAAGCTTTCTTT
CASSSEMGTEAFF
>-|TRBJ1-2|-|TRBV28|14
TGTGCCAGCAGTTCGACAGATGCCCTCTATGGCTACACCTTC
CASSSTDALYGYTF
>-|TRBJ2-3|-|TRBV2|15
TGTGCCAGCAACCTCCCCACAGTATACACAGATACGCAGTATTTT
CASNLPTVYTDTQYF
>-|TRBJ1-2|TRBD1|TRBV5-8|14
TGTGCCAGCAGCCCACACAGGGGGACCTATGGCTACACCTTC
CASSPHRGTYGYTF
>-|TRBJ2-2|TRBD1|TRBV2|17
TGTGCCAATACCCCTTATCCGGGACAGGGCTCCCCGGGGGAGCTGTTTTTT
CANTPYPGQGSPGELFF
>-|TRBJ2-3|TRBD1|TRBV6-6|15
TGTGCCAGCAGTAGACAGGGGGCTCGGGCAGATACGCAGTATTTT
CASSRQGARADTQYF
>-|TRBJ2-5|-|TRBV2|12
TGTGCCAGCAGGGACAGAACCGAGACCCAGTACTTC
CASRDRTETQYF
>-|TRBJ2-1|-|TRBV14|16
TGTGCCAGCAGCCAACGGAGGGCTTTCCTCTGGGATGAGCAGTTCTTC
CASSQRRAFLWDEQFF
>-|TRBJ2-1|TRBD1|TRBV5-5|15
TGTGCCACTAAAAACCCGTACAGGGGGAGCAATGAGCAGTTCTTC
CATKNPYRGSNEQFF
>-|TRBJ2-3|-|TRBV9|16
TGTGCCAGCAGCGCTCGACAGGGGAGGGAAACAGATACGCAGTATTTT
CASSARQGRETDTQYF
>-|TRBJ2-3|-|TRBV7-9|15
TGTGCCAGCAGCTTAGCGGCGGGGTACACAGATACGCAGTATTTT
CASSLAAGYTDTQYF
>-|TRBJ2-7|TRBD1|TRBV6-5|14
TGTGCCAGCAGTTACGGGACAGGGCCGTACGAGCAGTACTTC
CASSYGTGPYEQYF
>-|TRBJ2-1|TRBD2|TRBV6-5|14
TGTGCCAGCAGCCTCTGGACTAGCGGGAGAGAGCAGTTCTTC
CASSLWTSGREQFF
>-|TRBJ2-3|TRBD2|TRBV7-2|19
TGTGCCAGCAGCCTCGCAAAGCCCGGGACTAGCGTTCGGGAAGATACGCAGTATTTT
CASSLAKPGTSVREDTQYF